This T cell receptor beta chain was identified during a study of PD-L1 blockade in urothelial cancer. The overall study: Administration of atezolizumab to patients began in the mid-2010s, at 1,200 mg intravenously every 3 weeks. Analysis of the blood was performed 3 weeks (second dose) and 6 weeks after treatment start.

Stated time point: peripheral blood 6 weeks after treatment start. Samples were collected from each patient before treatment and during treatment. Each patient gave between 1 and 8 of them in total. As for this clone: Other DNA sequences in this specimen translate into the identical CDR3.

Generated by immunoSEQ multiplex PCR, the TCRdb table keeps only in-frame clones and is missing some. The sample carries 100,000 to 150,000 clones, 86% recorded once. Looked up from germline, CDR1 is LNHDA and CDR2 is SQIVND (reference sequence). Trimming left V 9 bases short and J 5 bases short, with 13 bases between. This CDR3 spans 12 amino acids. The sequenced sample was PBMCs, obtained around atezolizumab (anti-PD-L1) treatment. The genes are TRBV19 and TRBJ1-2; D may be TRBD1 (6 bases). The TCR sequence derives from a middle-aged man with urothelial cancer. CDR3 loop: CASSTGEYGYTF. Here the CDR3 DNA reads TGTGCCAGCTCGACAGGAGAATATGGCTACACCTTC.